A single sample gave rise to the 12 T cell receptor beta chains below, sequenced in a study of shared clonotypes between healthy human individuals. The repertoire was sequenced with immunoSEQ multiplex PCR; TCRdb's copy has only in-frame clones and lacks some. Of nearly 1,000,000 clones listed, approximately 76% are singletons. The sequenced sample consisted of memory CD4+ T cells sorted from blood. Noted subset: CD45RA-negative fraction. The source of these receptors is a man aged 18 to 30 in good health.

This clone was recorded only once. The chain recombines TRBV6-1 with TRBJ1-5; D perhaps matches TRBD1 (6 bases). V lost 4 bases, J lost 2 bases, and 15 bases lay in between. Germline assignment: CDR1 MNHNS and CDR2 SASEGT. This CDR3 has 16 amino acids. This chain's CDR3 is CASSVQGRGGNQPQHF. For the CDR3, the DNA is TGTGCCAGCAGTGTACAGGGAAGGGGAGGCAATCAGCCCCAGCATTTT.

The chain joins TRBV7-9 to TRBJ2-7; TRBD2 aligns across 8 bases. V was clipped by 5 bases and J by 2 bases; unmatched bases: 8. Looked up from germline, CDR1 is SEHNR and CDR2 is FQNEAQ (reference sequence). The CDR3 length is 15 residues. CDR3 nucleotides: TGTGCCAGCAGCCCACGACTAGCGAAGACCTACGAGCAGTACTTC. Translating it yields CASSPRLAKTYEQYF.

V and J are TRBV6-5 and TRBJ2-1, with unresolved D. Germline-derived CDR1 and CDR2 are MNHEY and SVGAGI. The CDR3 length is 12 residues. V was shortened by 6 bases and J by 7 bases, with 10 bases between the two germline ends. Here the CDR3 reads CASSPAGNEQFF. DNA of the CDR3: TGTGCCAGCAGCCCAGCCGGGAATGAGCAGTTCTTC.

CDR3 sequence reads: CASSLGTFTDTQYF. CDR3 sequence (DNA): TGTGCCAGCAGCTTAGGAACCTTCACAGATACGCAGTATTTT. J is TRBJ2-3 and V is TRBV7-3; D is undetermined. Trimming stripped 2 bases from V and 2 bases from J, with 8 bases between. The CDR3 runs 14 residues. The germline V gene encodes CDR1 SGHTA and CDR2 FQGTGA.

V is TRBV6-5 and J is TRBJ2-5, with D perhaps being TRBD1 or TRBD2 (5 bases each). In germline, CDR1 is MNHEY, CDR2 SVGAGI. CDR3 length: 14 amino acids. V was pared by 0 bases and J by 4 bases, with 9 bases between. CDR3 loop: CASSYSRGTETQYF. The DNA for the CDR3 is TGTGCCAGCAGTTACTCGAGGGGTACAGAGACCCAGTACTTC.

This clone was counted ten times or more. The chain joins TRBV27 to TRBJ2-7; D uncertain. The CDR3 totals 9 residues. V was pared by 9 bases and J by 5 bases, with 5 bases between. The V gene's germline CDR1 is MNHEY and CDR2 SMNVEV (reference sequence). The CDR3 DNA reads TGTGCCAGTTGTAACGAGCAGTACTTC. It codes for CASCNEQYF.

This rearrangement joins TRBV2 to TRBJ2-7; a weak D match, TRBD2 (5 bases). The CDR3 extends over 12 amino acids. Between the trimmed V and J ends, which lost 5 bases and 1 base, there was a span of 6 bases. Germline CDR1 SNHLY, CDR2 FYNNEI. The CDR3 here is CASSRGSYEQYF. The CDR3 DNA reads TGTGCCAGCAGTCGGGGATCCTACGAGCAGTACTTC.

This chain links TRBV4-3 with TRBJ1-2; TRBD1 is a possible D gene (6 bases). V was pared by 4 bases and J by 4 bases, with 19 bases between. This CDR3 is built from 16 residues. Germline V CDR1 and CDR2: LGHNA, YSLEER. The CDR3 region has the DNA TGCGCCAGCAGCCCGGGCTTGGGGGGGCAGGGCTATGGCTACACCTTC. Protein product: CASSPGLGGQGYGYTF.

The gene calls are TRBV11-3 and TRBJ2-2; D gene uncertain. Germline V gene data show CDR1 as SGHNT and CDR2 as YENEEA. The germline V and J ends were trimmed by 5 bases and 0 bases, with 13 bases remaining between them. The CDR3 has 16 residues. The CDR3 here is CASSPVGHANTGELFF. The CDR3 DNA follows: TGTGCCAGCAGCCCCGTAGGCCACGCGAACACCGGGGAGCTGTTTTTT.

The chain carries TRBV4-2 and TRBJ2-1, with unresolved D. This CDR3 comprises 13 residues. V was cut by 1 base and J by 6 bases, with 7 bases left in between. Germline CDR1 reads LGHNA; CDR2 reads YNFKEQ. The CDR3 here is CASSQAPGNEQFF. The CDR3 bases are TGTGCCAGCAGCCAAGCACCTGGCAATGAGCAGTTCTTC.

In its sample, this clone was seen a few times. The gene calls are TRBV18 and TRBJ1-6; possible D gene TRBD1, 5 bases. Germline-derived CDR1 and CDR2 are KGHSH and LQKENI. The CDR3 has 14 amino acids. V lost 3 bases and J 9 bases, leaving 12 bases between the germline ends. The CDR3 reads CASSPGGHPSPLHF. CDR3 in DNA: TGTGCCAGCTCACCGGGCGGACACCCTTCACCCCTCCACTTT.

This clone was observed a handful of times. The CDR3 here is CATSRKSGGTTDTQYF. As DNA, the CDR3 is TGTGCCACCAGCAGAAAAAGCGGGGGGACCACAGATACGCAGTATTTT. The chain is built from TRBV15 and TRBJ2-3; the match to TRBD2 covers 9 bases. The CDR3 totals 16 residues. Per the germline V gene, CDR1 is LNHNV and CDR2 is YYDKDF (reference sequence). The ends lost 2 bases at V and 2 bases at J; junction bases unmatched: 5.